Given below is one TCR beta chain in context. Unique molecular identifiers were incorporated into the prepared TCRbeta library. TCRdb recomputed calls from the PCR reads with MiXCR, one row per CDR3 protein. The sample has just under 550,000 distinct CDR3 sequences; approximately 16% are singletons. The sample is drawn from a study of T-cell reconstitution after alpha-beta-depleted transplantation in children. Trimming removed 3 bases from V and 3 bases from J; junction bases left unmatched: 5. Germline CDR1 and CDR2: DFQATT and SNEGSKA (reference sequence). This CDR3 contains 14 residues. This receptor was obtained from a human donor who donated a stem cell graft to a child with acute lymphoblastic leukemia. The starting material was PBMCs from the stem cell graft donor, obtained from the stem cell graft. The V call is TRBV20-1, the J call TRBJ2-3; 8 nucleotides match TRBD2. This CDR3 reads CSASPSGRTDTQYF. Here the CDR3 DNA reads TGCAGTGCTAGCCCGAGCGGGAGAACAGATACGCAGTATTTT.